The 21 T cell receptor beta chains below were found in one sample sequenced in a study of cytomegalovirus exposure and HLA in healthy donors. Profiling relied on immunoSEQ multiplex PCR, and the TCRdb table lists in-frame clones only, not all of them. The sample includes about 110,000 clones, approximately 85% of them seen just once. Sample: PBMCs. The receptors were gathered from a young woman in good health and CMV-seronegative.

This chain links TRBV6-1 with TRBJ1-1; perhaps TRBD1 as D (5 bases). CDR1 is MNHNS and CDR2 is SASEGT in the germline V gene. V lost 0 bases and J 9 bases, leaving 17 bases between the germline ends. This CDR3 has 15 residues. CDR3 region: CASSEAIAGGEQAFF. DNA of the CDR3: TGTGCCAGCAGTGAAGCGATAGCGGGGGGAGAGCAAGCTTTCTTT.

The CDR3 nucleotides read TGTGCCAGCAGTTCCGGGACAGGTACCCGACGCACCCAGTACTTC. Protein sequence: CASSSGTGTRRTQYF. The chain joins TRBV6-1 to TRBJ2-5, with 8 bases that match TRBD1. Germline trimming cut 5 bases from V and 8 bases from J; bases unmatched to any gene: 13. The CDR3 is 15 amino acids. Germline CDR1 is MNHNS and CDR2 is SASEGT.

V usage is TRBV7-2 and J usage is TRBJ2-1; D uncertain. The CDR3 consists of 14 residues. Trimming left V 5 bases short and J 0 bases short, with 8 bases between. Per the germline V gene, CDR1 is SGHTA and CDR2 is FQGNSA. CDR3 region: CASSPTISYNEQFF. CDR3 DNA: TGTGCCAGCAGCCCAACAATCTCCTACAATGAGCAGTTCTTC.

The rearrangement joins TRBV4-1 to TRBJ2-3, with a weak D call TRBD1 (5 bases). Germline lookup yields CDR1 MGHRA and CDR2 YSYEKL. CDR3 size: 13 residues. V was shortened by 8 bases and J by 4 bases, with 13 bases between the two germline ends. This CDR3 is CASCPGLSDTQYF. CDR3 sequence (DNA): TGCGCCAGCTGTCCAGGGTTGTCAGATACGCAGTATTTT.

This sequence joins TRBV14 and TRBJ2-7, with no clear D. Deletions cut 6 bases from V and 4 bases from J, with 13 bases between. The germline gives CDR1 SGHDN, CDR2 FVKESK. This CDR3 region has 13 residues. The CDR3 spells CASRRSGYYEQYF. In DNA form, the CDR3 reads TGTGCCAGCAGGAGATCAGGATATTACGAGCAGTACTTC. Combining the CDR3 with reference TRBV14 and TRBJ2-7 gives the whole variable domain EAGVTQFPSHSVIEKGQTVTLRCDPISGHDNLYWYRRVMGKEIKFLLHFVKESKQDESGMPNNRFLAERTGGTYSTLKVQPAELEDSGVYFCASRRSGYYEQYFGPGTRLTVT.

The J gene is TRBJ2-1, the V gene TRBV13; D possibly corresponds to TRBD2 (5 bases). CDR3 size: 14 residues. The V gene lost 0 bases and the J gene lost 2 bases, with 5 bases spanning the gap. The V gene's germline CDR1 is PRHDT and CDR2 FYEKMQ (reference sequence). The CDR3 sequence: CASSLGTTYNEQFF. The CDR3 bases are TGTGCCAGCAGCTTAGGGACTACCTACAATGAGCAGTTCTTC.

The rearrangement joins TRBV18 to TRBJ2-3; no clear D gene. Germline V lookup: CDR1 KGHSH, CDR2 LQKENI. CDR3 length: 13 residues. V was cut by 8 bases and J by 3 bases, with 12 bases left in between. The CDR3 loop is CASTLSSTDTQYF. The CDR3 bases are TGTGCCAGCACCCTTAGCTCGACAGATACGCAGTATTTT. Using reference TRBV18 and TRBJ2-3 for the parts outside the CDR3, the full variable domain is NAGVMQNPRHLVRRRGQEARLRCSPMKGHSHVYWYRQLPEEGLKFMVYLQKENIIDESGMPKERFSAEFPKEGPSILRIQQVVRGDSAAYFCASTLSSTDTQYFGPGTRLTVL.

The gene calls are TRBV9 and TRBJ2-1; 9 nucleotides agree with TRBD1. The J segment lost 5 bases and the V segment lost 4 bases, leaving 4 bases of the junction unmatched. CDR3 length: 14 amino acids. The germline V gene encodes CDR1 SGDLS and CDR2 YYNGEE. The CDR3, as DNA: TGTGCCAGCAGCTCCGGGACAGGGCACAATGAGCAGTTCTTC. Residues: CASSSGTGHNEQFF.

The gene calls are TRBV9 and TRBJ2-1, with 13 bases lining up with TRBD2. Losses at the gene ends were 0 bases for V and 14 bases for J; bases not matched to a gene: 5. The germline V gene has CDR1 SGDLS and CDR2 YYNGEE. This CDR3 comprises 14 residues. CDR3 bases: TGTGCCAGCAGCGTAGATACTAGCGGGGGGGCAAAGTTCTTC. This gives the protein CASSVDTSGGAKFF.

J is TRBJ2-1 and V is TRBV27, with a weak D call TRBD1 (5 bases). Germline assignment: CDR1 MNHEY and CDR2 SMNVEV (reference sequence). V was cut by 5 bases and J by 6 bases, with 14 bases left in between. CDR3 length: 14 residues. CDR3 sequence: CASSPWGSSNEQFF. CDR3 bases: TGTGCCAGCAGTCCGTGGGGCTCGAGCAATGAGCAGTTCTTC.

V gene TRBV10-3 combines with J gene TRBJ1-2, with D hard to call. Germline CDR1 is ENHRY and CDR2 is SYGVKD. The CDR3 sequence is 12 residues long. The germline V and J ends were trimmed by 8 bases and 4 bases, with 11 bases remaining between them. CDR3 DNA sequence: TGTGCCATCGGCACAGTGGGCTATGGCTACACCTTC. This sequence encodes CAIGTVGYGYTF.

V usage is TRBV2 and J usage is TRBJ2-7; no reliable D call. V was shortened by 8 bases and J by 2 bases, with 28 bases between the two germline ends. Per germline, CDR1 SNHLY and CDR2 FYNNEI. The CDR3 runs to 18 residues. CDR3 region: CASRPKPLLMGLTYEQYF. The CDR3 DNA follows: TGTGCCAGCCGGCCTAAACCCCTCCTGATGGGCCTCACCTACGAGCAGTACTTC. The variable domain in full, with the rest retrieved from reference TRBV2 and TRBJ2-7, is EPEVTQTPSHQVTQMGQEVILRCVPISNHLYFYWYRQILGQKVEFLVSFYNNEISEKSEIFDDQFSVERPDGSNFTLKIRSTKLEDSAMYFCASRPKPLLMGLTYEQYFGPGTRLTVT.

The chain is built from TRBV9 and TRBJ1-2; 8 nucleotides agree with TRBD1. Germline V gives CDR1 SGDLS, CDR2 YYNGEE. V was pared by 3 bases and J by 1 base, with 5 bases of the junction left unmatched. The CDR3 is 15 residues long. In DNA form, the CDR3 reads TGTGCCAGCAGCGCGGGGACAGGCCTTAACTATGGCTACACCTTC. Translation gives CASSAGTGLNYGYTF. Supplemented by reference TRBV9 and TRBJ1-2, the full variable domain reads DSGVTQTPKHLITATGQRVTLRCSPRSGDLSVYWYQQSLDQGLQFLIQYYNGEERAKGNILERFSAQQFPDLHSELNLSSLELGDSALYFCASSAGTGLNYGYTFGSGTRLTVV.

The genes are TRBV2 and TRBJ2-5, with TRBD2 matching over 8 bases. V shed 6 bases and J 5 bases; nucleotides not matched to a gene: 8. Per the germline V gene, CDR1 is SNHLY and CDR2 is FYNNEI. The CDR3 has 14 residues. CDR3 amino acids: CASSPDGGGETQYF. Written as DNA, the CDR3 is TGTGCCAGCAGCCCAGACGGCGGGGGGGAGACCCAGTACTTC.

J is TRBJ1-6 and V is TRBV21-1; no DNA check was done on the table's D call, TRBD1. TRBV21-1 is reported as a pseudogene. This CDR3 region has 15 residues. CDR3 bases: TGTGCCAGCAGCAAAGGGCCACAGGGGTACTCACCCCTCCACTTT. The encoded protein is CASSKGPQGYSPLHF.

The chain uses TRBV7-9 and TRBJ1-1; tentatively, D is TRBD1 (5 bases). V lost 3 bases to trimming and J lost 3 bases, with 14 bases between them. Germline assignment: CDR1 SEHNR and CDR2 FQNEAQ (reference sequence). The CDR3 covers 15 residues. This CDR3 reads CASSFLRGGDTEAFF. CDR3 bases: TGTGCCAGCAGCTTTTTGAGGGGAGGAGACACTGAAGCTTTCTTT.

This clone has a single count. The CDR3 reads CASSEYVTGGTGNQPQHF. Written as DNA, the CDR3 is TGTGCCAGCAGTGAATATGTTACAGGGGGCACGGGCAATCAGCCCCAGCATTTT. The V and J genes are TRBV6-1 and TRBJ1-5, with TRBD1 identical over 9 bases. The germline V gene encodes CDR1 MNHNS and CDR2 SASEGT. V shed 2 bases and J 2 bases; nucleotides not matched to a gene: 10. The CDR3 is 18 residues long.

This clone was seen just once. CDR3 nucleotides: TGTGCCAGCAGCCCAGCTTCGATCGACACAAAGAACACTGAAGCTTTCTTT. This encodes CASSPASIDTKNTEAFF. V is TRBV5-6 and J is TRBJ1-1; D is ambiguous. The V end was cut by 4 bases, the J end by 1 base, with 20 bases between. This CDR3 comprises 17 residues. Germline CDR1 is SGHDT and CDR2 is YYEEEE. Filled out from reference TRBV5-6 and TRBJ1-1, the complete variable domain reads DAGVTQSPTHLIKTRGQQVTLRCSPKSGHDTVSWYQQALGQGPQFIFQYYEEEERQRGNFPDRFSGHQFPNYSSELNVNALLLGDSALYLCASSPASIDTKNTEAFFGQGTRLTVV.

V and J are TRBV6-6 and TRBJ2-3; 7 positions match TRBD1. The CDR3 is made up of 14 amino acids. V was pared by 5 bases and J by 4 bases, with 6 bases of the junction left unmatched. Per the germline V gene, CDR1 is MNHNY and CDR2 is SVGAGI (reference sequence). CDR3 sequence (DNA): TGTGCCAGCAGTCCGACAGGGTGGGCAGATACGCAGTATTTT. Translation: CASSPTGWADTQYF.

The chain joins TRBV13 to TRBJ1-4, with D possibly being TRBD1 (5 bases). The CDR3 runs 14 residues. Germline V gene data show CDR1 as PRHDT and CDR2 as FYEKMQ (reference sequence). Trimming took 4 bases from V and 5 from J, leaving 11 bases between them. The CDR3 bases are TGTGCCAGCAGCTCCCGGGGGAGCAATGAAAAACTGTTTTTT. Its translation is CASSSRGSNEKLFF.

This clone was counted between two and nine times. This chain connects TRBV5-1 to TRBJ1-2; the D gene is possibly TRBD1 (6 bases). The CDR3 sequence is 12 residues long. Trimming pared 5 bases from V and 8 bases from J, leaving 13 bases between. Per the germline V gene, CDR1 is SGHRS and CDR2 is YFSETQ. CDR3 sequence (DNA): TGCGCCAGCAGGGAGTCAGGGGAAGGCTACACCTTC. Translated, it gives CASRESGEGYTF. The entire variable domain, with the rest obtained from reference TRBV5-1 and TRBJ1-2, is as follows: KAGVTQTPRYLIKTRGQQVTLSCSPISGHRSVSWYQQTPGQGLQFLFEYFSETQRNKGNFPGRFSGRQFSNSRSEMNVSTLELGDSALYLCASRESGEGYTFGSGTRLTVV.